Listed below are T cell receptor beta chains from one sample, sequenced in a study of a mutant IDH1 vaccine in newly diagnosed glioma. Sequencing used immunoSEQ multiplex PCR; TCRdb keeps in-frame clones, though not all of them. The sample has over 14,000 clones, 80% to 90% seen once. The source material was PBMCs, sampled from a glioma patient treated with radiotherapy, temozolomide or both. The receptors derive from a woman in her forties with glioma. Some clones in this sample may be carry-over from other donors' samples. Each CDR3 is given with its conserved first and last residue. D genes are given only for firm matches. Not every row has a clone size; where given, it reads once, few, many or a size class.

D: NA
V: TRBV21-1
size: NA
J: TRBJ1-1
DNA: TGTGCCAGCAGCAAAGGTCTGGGGCAGACTCACGCTGAAGCTTTCTTT
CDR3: CASSKGLGQTHAEAFF

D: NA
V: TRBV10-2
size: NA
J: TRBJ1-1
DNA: TGCGCCAGCACCGAAGGACGGTTGAACACTGAAGCTTTCTTT
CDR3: CASTEGRLNTEAFF

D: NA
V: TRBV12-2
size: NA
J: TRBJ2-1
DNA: TGTGCAAGTCGCTCCCGACAATCCAATGAGCAGTTCTTC
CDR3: CASRSRQSNEQFF

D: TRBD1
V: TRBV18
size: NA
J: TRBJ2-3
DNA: TGTGCCAGCTCACCGGGACAGACGACAGATACGCAGTATTTT
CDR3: CASSPGQTTDTQYF

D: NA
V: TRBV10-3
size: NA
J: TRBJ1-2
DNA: TGTGCCATCAAAAATGACAGAAACTATGGCTACACCTTC
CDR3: CAIKNDRNYGYTF

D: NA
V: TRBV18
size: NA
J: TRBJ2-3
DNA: TGTGCCAGCTCACCAACGGGCTATACGCAGTATTTT
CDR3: CASSPTGYTQYF

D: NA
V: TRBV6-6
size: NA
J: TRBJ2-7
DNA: TGTGCCAGCAGACCTGACGTACTCCCTTACGAGCAGTACTTC
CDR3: CASRPDVLPYEQYF

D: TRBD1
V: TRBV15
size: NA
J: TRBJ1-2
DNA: TGTGCCACCAGCAGAGACAGGGGGACGGTAGGCTACACCTTC
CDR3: CATSRDRGTVGYTF

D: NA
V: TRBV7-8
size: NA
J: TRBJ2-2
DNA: TGTGCCAGCAGCTTAGGGACTTTGGGGGCCGGGGAGCTGTTTTTT
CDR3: CASSLGTLGAGELFF

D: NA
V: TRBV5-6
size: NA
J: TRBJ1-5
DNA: TGTGCCAGCAGCTTAGCAGGGAACAATCAGCCCCAGCATTTT
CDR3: CASSLAGNNQPQHF

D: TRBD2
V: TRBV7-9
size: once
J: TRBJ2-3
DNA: TGTGCCAGCAGCTTGGGTGGGACTAGCGGGTTCACAGATACGCAGTATTTT
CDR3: CASSLGGTSGFTDTQYF

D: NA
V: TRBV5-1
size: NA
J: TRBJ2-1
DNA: TGCGCCAGCAGCTTGGGAGCGGGTAGGGATTACTCCTACAATGAGCAGTTCTTC
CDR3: CASSLGAGRDYSYNEQFF

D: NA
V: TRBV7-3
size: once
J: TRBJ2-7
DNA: TGTGCCAGCAGCCACGTCGGTGGCGAGCAGTACTTC
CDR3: CASSHVGGEQYF

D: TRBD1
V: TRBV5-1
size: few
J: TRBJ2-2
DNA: TGCGCCAGCAGCCAGGGACAGCCCGGGGAGCTGTTTTTT
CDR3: CASSQGQPGELFF

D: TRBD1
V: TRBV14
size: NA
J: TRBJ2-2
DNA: TGTGCCAGCAGCCAAGTACAGGGGGCGGTCGGGGAGCTGTTTTTT
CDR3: CASSQVQGAVGELFF